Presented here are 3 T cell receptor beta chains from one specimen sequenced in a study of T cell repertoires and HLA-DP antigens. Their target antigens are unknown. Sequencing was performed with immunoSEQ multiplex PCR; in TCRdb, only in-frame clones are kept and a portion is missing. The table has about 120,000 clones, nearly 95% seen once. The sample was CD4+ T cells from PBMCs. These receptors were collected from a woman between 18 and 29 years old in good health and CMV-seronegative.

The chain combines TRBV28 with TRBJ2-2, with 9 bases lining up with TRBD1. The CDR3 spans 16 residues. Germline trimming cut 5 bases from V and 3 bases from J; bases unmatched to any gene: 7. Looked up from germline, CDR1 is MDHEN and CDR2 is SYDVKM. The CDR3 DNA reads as TGTGCCAGCAGTCCTTCGGGACAGGGCTACACCGGGGAGCTGTTTTTT. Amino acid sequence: CASSPSGQGYTGELFF.

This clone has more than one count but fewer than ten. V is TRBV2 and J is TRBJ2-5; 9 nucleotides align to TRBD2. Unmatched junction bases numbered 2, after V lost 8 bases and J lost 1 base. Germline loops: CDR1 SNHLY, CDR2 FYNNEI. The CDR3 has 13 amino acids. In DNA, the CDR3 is TGTGCCAGCCCTAGCGGGGCCCAAGAGACCCAGTACTTC. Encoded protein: CASPSGAQETQYF.

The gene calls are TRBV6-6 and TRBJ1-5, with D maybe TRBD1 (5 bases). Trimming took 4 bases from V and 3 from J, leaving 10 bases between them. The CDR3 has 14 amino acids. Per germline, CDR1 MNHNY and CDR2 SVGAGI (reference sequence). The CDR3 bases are TGTGCCAGCAGTTTATGGGGGTACAATCAGCCCCAGCATTTT. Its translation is CASSLWGYNQPQHF.